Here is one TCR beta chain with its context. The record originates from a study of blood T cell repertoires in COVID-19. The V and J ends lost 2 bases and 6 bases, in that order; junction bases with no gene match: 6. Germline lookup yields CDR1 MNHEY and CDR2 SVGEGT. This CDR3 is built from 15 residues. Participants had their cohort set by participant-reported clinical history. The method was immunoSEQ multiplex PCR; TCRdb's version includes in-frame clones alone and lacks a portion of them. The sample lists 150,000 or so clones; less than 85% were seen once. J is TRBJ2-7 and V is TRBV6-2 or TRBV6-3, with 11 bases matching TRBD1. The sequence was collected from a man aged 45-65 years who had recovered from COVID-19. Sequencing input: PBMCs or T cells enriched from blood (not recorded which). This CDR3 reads CASSYTGQGAVEQYF. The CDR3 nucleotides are TGTGCCAGCAGTTACACCGGACAGGGGGCAGTCGAGCAGTACTTC.